The 32 T cell receptor beta chains below come from one sample, sequenced in a study of T cells after posttransplantation cyclophosphamide. Clones were read by immunoSEQ multiplex PCR, and TCRdb kept only the in-frame ones, dropping some. The data show 40,000 to 55,000 clones, with none appearing a single time. The sequenced material came from PBMCs. The receptors here all came from a man aged 35 to 55 in good health, CMV-negative, and a related stem cell transplant donor.

This clone was counted at least ten times. The chain carries TRBV4-2 and TRBJ2-1; D assignment may be TRBD1 or TRBD2 (9 bases each). Per the germline V gene, CDR1 is LGHNA and CDR2 is YNFKEQ. CDR3 length: 20 amino acids. The V end was cut by 0 bases, the J end by 7 bases, with 28 bases between. For the CDR3, the DNA is TGTGCCAGCAGCCAAGATGGACGGACAGGGGTGGGTAGCGGGAGTAATGAGCAGTTCTTC. It encodes CASSQDGRTGVGSGSNEQFF.

This clone was seen only a few times. This sequence joins TRBV5-1 and TRBJ2-1, with 7 bases lining up with TRBD2. Germline CDR1 and CDR2: SGHRS and YFSETQ. The length of the CDR3 is 15 residues. J was trimmed by 2 bases and V by 1 base; bases with no gene match: 3. The CDR3 loop is CASSLMGGAYNEQFF. CDR3 nucleotide sequence: TGCGCCAGCAGCTTGATGGGGGGGGCCTACAATGAGCAGTTCTTC.

This clone was observed many times. The J gene is TRBJ2-5, the V gene TRBV7-9, with D possibly matching TRBD1 (5 bases). The CDR3 totals 14 residues. Germline CDR1 and CDR2: SEHNR and FQNEAQ (reference sequence). Trimming cost V 6 bases and J 2 bases, with 13 bases left between them. DNA for the CDR3: TGTGCCAGCAGGGCCTGGACACCTCAAGAGACCCAGTACTTC. It is translated as CASRAWTPQETQYF.

This clone was seen more than once but under ten times. The chain recombines TRBV13 with TRBJ2-3, with D hard to call. CDR1 is PRHDT, CDR2 FYEKMQ, per germline (reference sequence). Trimming removed 3 bases at V and 4 bases at J, with 8 bases between. The CDR3 runs to 13 residues. CDR3 nucleotides: TGTGCCAGCAGCTTTAGGCTAGCAGATACGCAGTATTTT. It is translated as CASSFRLADTQYF.

In this sample, this clone turned up many times. This chain uses TRBV7-6 with TRBJ2-3, with a tentative D call TRBD1 (5 bases). In germline, CDR1 is SGHVS, CDR2 FNYEAQ. V lost 4 bases and J lost 5, with 10 bases in between. The CDR3 loop spans 13 amino acids. The DNA for the CDR3 is TGTGCCAGCAGCTCCTTAAGGGGAGATACGCAGTATTTT. The encoded protein is CASSSLRGDTQYF.

This clone was counted ten times or more. This chain links TRBV7-2 with TRBJ1-3; TRBD1 might be the D (5 bases). Germline values: CDR1 SGHTA, CDR2 FQGNSA. The length of the CDR3 is 17 residues. V gave up 5 bases and J gave up 4 bases, with 21 bases separating them. The CDR3 nucleotides read TGTGCCAGCAGCCCCCGGGGGAGGGGAATAGGGGGAAACACCATATATTTT. Its translation is CASSPRGRGIGGNTIYF.

This clone is medium-sized (0.01 to 0.1%). V usage is TRBV19 and J usage is TRBJ1-5; 8 bases fit TRBD1. The V segment lost 6 bases and the J segment 2 bases; nucleotides outside the gene matches: 3. The CDR3 is 14 amino acids. CDR1 and CDR2 (germline): LNHDA, SQIVND (reference sequence). The CDR3 region is CASRETGGNQPQHF. Here the CDR3 DNA reads TGTGCCAGTAGGGAGACAGGGGGCAATCAGCCCCAGCATTTT.

The J gene is TRBJ2-3, the V gene TRBV6-1; D perhaps matches TRBD1 (6 bases). The CDR3 consists of 17 residues. The V gene's germline CDR1 is MNHNS and CDR2 SASEGT. The V and J ends lost 3 bases and 2 bases respectively, with 18 bases between them. CDR3 residues: CASSDVGRQANTDTQYF. CDR3 in DNA: TGTGCCAGCAGTGATGTAGGGCGACAGGCCAACACAGATACGCAGTATTTT.

This clone was counted at least ten times. The DNA of the CDR3 is TGTGCCAGCAGCTTAGGGACCGGGACAACTTCAGGCTACACCTTC. It is translated as CASSLGTGTTSGYTF. V is TRBV11-2 and J is TRBJ1-2, with D maybe TRBD1 (6 bases). V was clipped by 1 base and J by 8 bases, with 17 bases between them. The CDR3 runs to 15 residues. The germline V gene encodes CDR1 SGHAT and CDR2 FQNNGV. Looking up the rest from reference TRBV11-2 and TRBJ1-2 gives the full variable domain: EAGVAQSPRYKIIEKRQSVAFWCNPISGHATLYWYQQILGQGPKLLIQFQNNGVVDDSQLPKDRFSAERLKGVDSTLKIQPAKLEDSAVYLCASSLGTGTTSGYTFGSGTRLTVV.

This clone was found many times. The chain is built from TRBV7-7 and TRBJ2-5; 8 bases align to TRBD1. The V gene end was trimmed by 1 base and the J gene end by 2 bases; junction bases not matched to a gene: 6. This CDR3 contains 16 residues. Germline V lookup: CDR1 SSHAT, CDR2 FNYEAQ (reference sequence). CDR3 coding DNA: TGTGCCAGCAGCTTAGGGGGGACAGGAGAACAAGAGACCCAGTACTTC. Translation: CASSLGGTGEQETQYF.

This chain connects TRBV29-1 to TRBJ2-1; D is perhaps TRBD1 (7 bases). CDR1 is SQVTM and CDR2 is ANQGSEA in the germline V gene. Trimming took off 8 bases at V and 3 bases at J, with 14 bases between the two ends. The length of the CDR3 is 13 residues. The CDR3 loop reads CSPPGGLYNEQFF. CDR3 bases: TGCAGCCCCCCAGGGGGGCTCTACAATGAGCAGTTCTTC.

This chain joins TRBV19 and TRBJ2-5, with no clear D. Germline loops: CDR1 LNHDA, CDR2 SQIVND (reference sequence). The CDR3 is 11 amino acids. V dropped 4 bases and J dropped 4 bases, with 4 bases sitting between them. CDR3 in amino acids: CASSTRETQYF. The CDR3 nucleotides are TGTGCCAGTAGTACCCGAGAGACCCAGTACTTC.

This clone was found a few times. The chain is built from TRBV29-1 and TRBJ2-3; TRBD2 is a possible D gene (6 bases). V gave up 0 bases and J gave up 8 bases, with 18 bases separating them. Germline lookup yields CDR1 SQVTM and CDR2 ANQGSEA. The CDR3 totals 15 residues. The CDR3, as DNA: TGCAGCGTTGAAGATCCCGTGGAGAGGGGAGGTACGCAGTATTTT. Translating it yields CSVEDPVERGGTQYF.

The chain combines TRBV9 with TRBJ1-4; tentatively, D is TRBD1 (5 bases). Trimming pared 0 bases from V and 8 bases from J, leaving 11 bases between. Per germline, CDR1 SGDLS and CDR2 YYNGEE. The CDR3 totals 14 residues. For the CDR3, the DNA is TGTGCCAGCAGCGTAGATGAGTGGGGCGAAAAACTGTTTTTT. Translation gives CASSVDEWGEKLFF.

This clone was recorded many times. The rearrangement joins TRBV25-1 to TRBJ1-1, with D possibly being TRBD1 (6 bases). CDR1 and CDR2 (germline): MGHDK, SYGVNS. V was pared by 6 bases and J by 5 bases, with 19 bases between. The CDR3 has 15 residues. The CDR3 DNA reads TGTGCCAGCAGGGGGGCCTACCCACGCGGGACTGAAGCTTTCTTT. Translating gives CASRGAYPRGTEAFF.

The V call is TRBV25-1, the J call TRBJ1-2; possible D gene TRBD1, 5 bases. V gave up 2 bases and J gave up 4 bases, with 8 bases separating them. The CDR3 is 13 amino acids. Germline-derived CDR1 and CDR2 are MGHDK and SYGVNS. CDR3 sequence reads: CASSEPGGYGYTF. CDR3 coding DNA: TGTGCCAGCAGTGAACCCGGGGGCTATGGCTACACCTTC.

This clone showed up just a few times. This chain joins TRBV10-3 and TRBJ2-1, with 10 bases lining up with TRBD2. V shed 4 bases, J shed 9 bases, and the junction held 12 bases outside the gene matches. The germline CDR1 and CDR2 sequences are ENHRY and SYGVKD. The CDR3 contains 16 residues. The CDR3 loop reads CAISGLGTSVHGEQFF. In DNA, the CDR3 is TGTGCCATCAGTGGTCTAGGGACTAGCGTACATGGTGAGCAGTTCTTC.

This clone was recorded many times. The chain recombines TRBV6-5 with TRBJ1-2; D gene ambiguous. The germline V gene encodes CDR1 MNHEY and CDR2 SVGAGI. The ends were cut back, 4 bases at V and 6 bases at J, with 18 bases in the middle. This CDR3 comprises 15 residues. CDR3 amino acids: CASSSLSLGSDGYTF. CDR3 sequence (DNA): TGTGCCAGCAGTTCCCTATCCCTGGGGAGCGATGGCTACACCTTC.

The chain employs TRBV19 and TRBJ1-2; TRBD1 matches 7 bases. Germline CDR1 is LNHDA and CDR2 is SQIVND (reference sequence). The CDR3 loop spans 13 amino acids. V lost 1 base, J lost 6 bases, and 2 bases stayed unmatched. The chain's CDR3 is CASSIGGQDGYTF. DNA of the CDR3: TGTGCCAGTAGTATAGGTGGACAGGATGGCTACACCTTC. Full variable domain (outside the CDR3, taken from reference TRBV19 and TRBJ1-2): DGGITQSPKYLFRKEGQNVTLSCEQNLNHDAMYWYRQDPGQGLRLIYYSQIVNDFQKGDIAEGYSVSREKKESFPLTVTSAQKNPTAFYLCASSIGGQDGYTFGSGTRLTVV.

This clone was counted at least ten times. The chain recombines TRBV10-2 with TRBJ2-1; 9 bases are shared with TRBD1. The germline V gene has CDR1 WSHSY and CDR2 SAAADI. The CDR3 extends over 14 amino acids. The V segment lost 0 bases and the J segment 15 bases; nucleotides outside the gene matches: 9. Here the CDR3 DNA reads TGCGCCAGCAGTGAGTCTCACCCGGGACAGGGTCTGTTCTTC. Its protein product is CASSESHPGQGLFF.

This clone was observed at least ten times. V usage is TRBV5-1 and J usage is TRBJ1-4; D is unresolved. The V gene's germline CDR1 is SGHRS and CDR2 YFSETQ. The CDR3 is 17 amino acids. The V end lost 4 bases, the J end lost 3 bases, and 19 bases lay between the germline ends. CDR3 protein: CASSQRPTGDSNEKLFF. CDR3 nucleotide sequence: TGCGCCAGCAGCCAACGGCCGACGGGAGATTCTAATGAAAAACTGTTTTTT. Full variable domain (missing parts from reference TRBV5-1 and TRBJ1-4): KAGVTQTPRYLIKTRGQQVTLSCSPISGHRSVSWYQQTPGQGLQFLFEYFSETQRNKGNFPGRFSGRQFSNSRSEMNVSTLELGDSALYLCASSQRPTGDSNEKLFFGSGTQLSVL.

This clone was seen many times. V usage is TRBV4-3 and J usage is TRBJ2-2; D perhaps matches TRBD2 (5 bases). Germline CDR1 reads LGHNA; CDR2 reads YSLEER. Trimming shortened V by 1 base and J by 6 bases, and 9 bases separated the two germline ends. The CDR3 has 14 amino acids. Here the CDR3 reads CASSQASLSGELFF. Written as DNA, the CDR3 is TGCGCCAGCAGCCAAGCTAGCTTGTCCGGGGAGCTGTTTTTT.

This clone was seen many times. The gene calls are TRBV7-2 and TRBJ1-4; 7 nucleotides align to TRBD1. CDR1 SGHTA and CDR2 FQGNSA come from the germline V gene. The CDR3 consists of 13 residues. Trimming cost V 6 bases and J 7 bases; bases outside gene matches: 5. The CDR3 loop is CASRGTVLEKLFF. The CDR3 nucleotides are TGTGCCAGCAGAGGGACAGTGCTTGAAAAACTGTTTTTT.

This clone was detected ten times or more. This chain links TRBV6-6 with TRBJ2-7; D ambiguous. Germline loops: CDR1 MNHNY, CDR2 SVGAGI (reference sequence). V lost 5 bases and J 7 bases, leaving 15 bases between the germline ends. There are 13 residues in the CDR3. The CDR3 bases are TGTGCCAGCAGTAACCCCCAAGCCCGGGAGCAGTACTTC. Encoded protein: CASSNPQAREQYF.

In its sample, this clone was seen many times. This sequence joins TRBV6-1 and TRBJ1-6; 7 positions match TRBD1. The germline CDR1 and CDR2 sequences are MNHNS and SASEGT. This CDR3 comprises 13 residues. J gave up 11 bases and V 8 bases, and 9 bases lay outside the gene matches. The CDR3 loop is CASRQGKGPPLHF. In nucleotides, the CDR3 is TGTGCCAGCCGACAGGGAAAAGGGCCACCCCTCCACTTT.

The chain employs TRBV6-5 and TRBJ2-2, with D possibly being TRBD2 (6 bases). CDR3 size: 15 residues. V shed 7 bases and J shed 2 bases, with 14 bases lying between them. CDR1 and CDR2 from the germline V gene are MNHEY and SVGAGI. The CDR3 spells CASTILGGNTGELFF. Written as DNA, the CDR3 is TGTGCCAGCACCATACTGGGAGGCAACACCGGGGAGCTGTTTTTT.

This clone was observed a handful of times. The chain recombines TRBV30 with TRBJ2-7; 14 nucleotides align to TRBD2. With 6 bases clipped from V and 3 bases from J, the junction kept 7 bases outside the gene matches. Germline V lookup: CDR1 GTSNPN, CDR2 SVGIG (reference sequence). The CDR3 has 15 residues. CDR3: CACTGGTSGSYEQYV. CDR3 sequence (DNA): TGTGCCTGCACCGGGGGGACTAGCGGGAGCTACGAGCAGTACGTC.

Ten or more counts support this clone. The V and J genes are TRBV5-6 and TRBJ2-3, with TRBD1 as a possible D gene (5 bases). The CDR3 runs to 13 residues. The V end was cut by 4 bases, the J end by 0 bases, with 6 bases between. CDR1 is SGHDT and CDR2 is YYEEEE in the germline V gene. CDR3 coding DNA: TGTGCCAGCAGCAGGGGAAGCACAGATACGCAGTATTTT. As protein: CASSRGSTDTQYF.

At least ten counts were recorded for this clone. The gene calls are TRBV19 and TRBJ2-5, with 9 bases aligning to TRBD1. From germline, CDR1 is LNHDA and CDR2 SQIVND (reference sequence). This CDR3 spans 14 amino acids. J was trimmed by 5 bases and V by 5 bases; bases with no gene match: 6. The CDR3 DNA reads TGTGCCAGTAGTTCTCACAGGGGGCAGGAGACCCAGTACTTC. Residues: CASSSHRGQETQYF.

This clone was seen a handful of times. CDR3 nucleotides: TGTGCCAGCAGAGGACAGGGGGCCGGTGGGACCCAGTACTTC. Protein sequence: CASRGQGAGGTQYF. The rearrangement links TRBV25-1 to TRBJ2-5; 11 bases are shared with TRBD1. V lost 6 bases to trimming and J lost 7 bases; unmatched junction nucleotides: 7. Germline assignment: CDR1 MGHDK and CDR2 SYGVNS. This CDR3 contains 14 residues.

This clone was seen repeatedly, ten times or more. The CDR3 DNA reads TGTGCCAGCAGCGTAGGCGCTAGCGGGGGGTACACAGATACGCAGTATTTT. It is translated as CASSVGASGGYTDTQYF. The chain is built from TRBV9 and TRBJ2-3, with TRBD2 matching over 11 bases. Germline CDR1 is SGDLS and CDR2 is YYNGEE. The ends lost 0 bases at V and 2 bases at J; junction bases unmatched: 5. CDR3 length: 17 amino acids. Variable domain in full (rest from reference TRBV9 and TRBJ2-3): DSGVTQTPKHLITATGQRVTLRCSPRSGDLSVYWYQQSLDQGLQFLIQYYNGEERAKGNILERFSAQQFPDLHSELNLSSLELGDSALYFCASSVGASGGYTDTQYFGPGTRLTVL.

This clone was observed at least ten times. The V gene is TRBV9, the J gene TRBJ1-3; D call uncertain. The CDR3 length is 13 residues. Germline CDR1 SGDLS, CDR2 YYNGEE. Trimming cost V 0 bases and J 2 bases, with 3 bases left between them. As DNA, the CDR3 is TGTGCCAGCAGCGTAGACACTGGAAACACCATATATTTT. Protein product: CASSVDTGNTIYF.